Ten or more counts support the clone carrying this TCR beta chain. Its antigen is still unknown. Nobody among the patients had been given any treatment before thyroid surgery. In the source study's methods: The distant-metastasis classifier for papillary thyroid cancer was built from CDR3 differences across clinicopathological groups. TCRdb reanalyzed the PCR reads via MiXCR. TCRdb, rather than the study authors, made the V and J calls. The table includes about 89,000 clones, around 12% detected once. The data originate from a study of metastatic and nonmetastatic thyroid tumors. Study-wide background: A comparison of repertoires was made across blood and tumor or nodule tissue from malignant and benign thyroid patients. Whole-study findings and limits: Benign nodules were reported to have significantly lower TCR beta diversity than malignant thyroid tumors, in blood and tumor.

The CDR3 totals 15 residues. Per germline, CDR1 SGDLS and CDR2 YYNGEE. The V gene lost 0 bases and the J gene lost 4 bases, with 11 bases spanning the gap. The sequence was obtained from a female donor with papillary thyroid cancer or a benign thyroid nodule (not recorded which). Some clones in this sample may be carry-over from other donors' samples. The rearrangement uses TRBV9 and TRBJ2-1; TRBD1 is a possible D gene (6 bases). The sequenced material came from tumor tissue. CDR3 sequence reads: CASSVAKGQYNEQFF. Here the CDR3 DNA reads TGTGCCAGCAGCGTAGCTAAAGGACAGTACAATGAGCAGTTCTTC.